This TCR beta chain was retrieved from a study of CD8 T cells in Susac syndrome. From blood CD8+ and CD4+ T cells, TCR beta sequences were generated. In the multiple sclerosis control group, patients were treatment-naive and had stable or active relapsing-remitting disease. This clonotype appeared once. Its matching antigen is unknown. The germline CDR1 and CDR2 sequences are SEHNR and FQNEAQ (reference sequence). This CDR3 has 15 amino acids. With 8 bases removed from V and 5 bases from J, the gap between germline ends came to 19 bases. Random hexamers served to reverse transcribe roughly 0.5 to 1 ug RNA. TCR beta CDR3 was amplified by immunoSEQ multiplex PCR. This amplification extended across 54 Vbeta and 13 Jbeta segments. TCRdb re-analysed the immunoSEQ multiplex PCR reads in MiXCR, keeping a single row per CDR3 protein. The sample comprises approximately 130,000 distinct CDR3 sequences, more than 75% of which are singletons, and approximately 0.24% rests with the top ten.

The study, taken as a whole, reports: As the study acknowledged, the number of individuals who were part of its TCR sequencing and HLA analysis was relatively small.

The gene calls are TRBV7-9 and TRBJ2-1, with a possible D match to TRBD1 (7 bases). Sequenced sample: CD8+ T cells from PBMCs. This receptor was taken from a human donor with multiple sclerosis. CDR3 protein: CASGGTEIVDNEQFF. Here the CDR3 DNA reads TGTGCCAGCGGAGGGACAGAGATCGTTGACAATGAGCAGTTCTTC.